The T cell receptor beta chain described here comes from a study of T cell responses to AZD1222 COVID-19 vaccine. Points on this clone: Its antigen is currently unknown.

The method was immunoSEQ multiplex PCR; TCRdb's version includes in-frame clones alone and lacks a portion of them. This table holds around 150,000 clones, approximately 92% found once. Broader study findings: The study reported that nearly half of spike-specific TCRs target unmutated variant regions. Donors were chiefly white British, with a greater number of females, and clonal diversity was perhaps underestimated.

The CDR3 is made up of 16 amino acids. Trimming cost V 2 bases and J 4 bases; bases outside gene matches: 8. CDR1 is MNHEY and CDR2 is SMNVEV in the germline V gene (reference sequence). The rearrangement links TRBV27 to TRBJ2-7; 10 bases match TRBD1. The sequenced sample was peripheral blood, obtained 28 days after the second AZD1222 dose. The clonotype comes from an adult who received the AZD1222 COVID-19 vaccine. CDR3 sequence reads: CASSLGEGTGAYEQYF. The CDR3 DNA sequence: TGTGCCAGCAGTTTAGGGGAAGGGACAGGGGCTTACGAGCAGTACTTC.